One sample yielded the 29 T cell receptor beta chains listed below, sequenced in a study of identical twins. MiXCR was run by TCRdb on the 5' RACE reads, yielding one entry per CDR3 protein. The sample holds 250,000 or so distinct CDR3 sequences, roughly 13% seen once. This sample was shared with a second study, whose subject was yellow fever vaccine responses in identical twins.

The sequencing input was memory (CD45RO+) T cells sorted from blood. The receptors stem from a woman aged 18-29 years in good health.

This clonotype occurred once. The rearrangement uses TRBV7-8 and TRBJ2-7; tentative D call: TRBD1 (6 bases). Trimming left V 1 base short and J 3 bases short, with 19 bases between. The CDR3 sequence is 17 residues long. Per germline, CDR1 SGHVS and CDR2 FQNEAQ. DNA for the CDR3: TGTGCCAGCAGCTTAGGGGCCTCTACAGGGCCCCTCTACGAGCAGTACTTC. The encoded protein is CASSLGASTGPLYEQYF.

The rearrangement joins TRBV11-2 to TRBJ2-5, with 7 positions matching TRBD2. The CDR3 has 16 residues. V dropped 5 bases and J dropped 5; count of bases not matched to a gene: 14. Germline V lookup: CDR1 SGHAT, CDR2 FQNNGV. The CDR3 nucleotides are TGTGCCAGCAGCCCGGAAGTTGGCGGGAGTGTGGAGACCCAGTACTTC. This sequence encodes CASSPEVGGSVETQYF.

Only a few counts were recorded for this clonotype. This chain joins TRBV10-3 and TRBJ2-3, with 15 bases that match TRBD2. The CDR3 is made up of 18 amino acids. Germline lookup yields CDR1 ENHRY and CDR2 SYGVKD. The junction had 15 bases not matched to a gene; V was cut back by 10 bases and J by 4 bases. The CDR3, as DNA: TGTGCCACCACCCCCCGGACTAGCGGGGGGGCCGGCGCAGATACGCAGTATTTT. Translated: CATTPRTSGGAGADTQYF.

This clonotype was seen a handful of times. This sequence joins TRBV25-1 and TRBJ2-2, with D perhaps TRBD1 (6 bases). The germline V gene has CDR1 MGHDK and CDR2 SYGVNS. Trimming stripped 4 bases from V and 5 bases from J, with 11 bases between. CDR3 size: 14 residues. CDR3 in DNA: TGTGCCAGCAGTGGGCAGGGGAAAACCGGGGAGCTGTTTTTT. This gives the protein CASSGQGKTGELFF.

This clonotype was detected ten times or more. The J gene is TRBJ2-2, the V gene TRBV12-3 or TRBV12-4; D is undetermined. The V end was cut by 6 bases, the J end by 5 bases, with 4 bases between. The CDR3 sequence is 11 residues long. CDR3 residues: CASSGTGELFF. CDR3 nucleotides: TGTGCCAGCAGCGGGACCGGGGAGCTGTTTTTT.

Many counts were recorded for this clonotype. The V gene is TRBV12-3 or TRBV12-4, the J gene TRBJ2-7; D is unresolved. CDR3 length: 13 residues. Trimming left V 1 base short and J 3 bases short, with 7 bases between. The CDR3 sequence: CASSLEPGYEQYF. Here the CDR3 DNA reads TGTGCCAGCAGTTTAGAGCCGGGCTACGAGCAGTACTTC.

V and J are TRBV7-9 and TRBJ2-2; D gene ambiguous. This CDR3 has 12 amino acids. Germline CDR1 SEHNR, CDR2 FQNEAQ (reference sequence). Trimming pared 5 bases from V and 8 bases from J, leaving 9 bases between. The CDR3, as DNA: TGTGCCAGCAGCCAGCTAGTAGGGGAGCTGTTTTTT. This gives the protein CASSQLVGELFF.

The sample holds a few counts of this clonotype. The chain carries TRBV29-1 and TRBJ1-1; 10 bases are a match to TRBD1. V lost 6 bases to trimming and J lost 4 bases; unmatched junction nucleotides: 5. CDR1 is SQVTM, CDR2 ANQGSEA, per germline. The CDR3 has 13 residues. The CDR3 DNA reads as TGCAGCGTGACAGGGGGCTCGAGCACTGAAGCTTTCTTT. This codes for CSVTGGSSTEAFF.

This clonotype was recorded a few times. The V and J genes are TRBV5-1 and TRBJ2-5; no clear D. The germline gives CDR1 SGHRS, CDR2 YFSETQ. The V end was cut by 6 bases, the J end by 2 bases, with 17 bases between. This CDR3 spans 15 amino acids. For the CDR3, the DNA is TGCGCCAGCACCGGCGCAGGCCCCAAGCAAGAGACCCAGTACTTC. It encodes CASTGAGPKQETQYF.

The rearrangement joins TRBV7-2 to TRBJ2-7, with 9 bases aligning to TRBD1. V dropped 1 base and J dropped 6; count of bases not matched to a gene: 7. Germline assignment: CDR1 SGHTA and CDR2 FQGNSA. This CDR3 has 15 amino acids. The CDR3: CASSLDTGTGREQYF. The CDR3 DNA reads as TGTGCCAGCAGCTTAGATACCGGGACAGGGCGCGAGCAGTACTTC.

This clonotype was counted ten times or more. In DNA, the CDR3 is TGTGCCAGCAGGTCCGGACAGGGGTATGGCTACACCTTC. It yields the protein CASRSGQGYGYTF. V gene TRBV6-5 combines with J gene TRBJ1-2; TRBD1 agrees at 9 bases. The J segment lost 5 bases and the V segment lost 6 bases, leaving 4 bases of the junction unmatched. The CDR3 spans 13 residues. CDR1 is MNHEY and CDR2 is SVGAGI in the germline V gene.

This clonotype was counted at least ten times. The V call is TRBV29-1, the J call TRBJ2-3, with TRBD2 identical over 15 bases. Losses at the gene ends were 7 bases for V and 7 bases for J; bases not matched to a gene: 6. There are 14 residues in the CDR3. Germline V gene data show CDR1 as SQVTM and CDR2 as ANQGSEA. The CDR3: CSAGLAGGPNTQYF. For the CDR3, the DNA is TGCAGCGCCGGACTAGCGGGAGGGCCGAATACGCAGTATTTT.

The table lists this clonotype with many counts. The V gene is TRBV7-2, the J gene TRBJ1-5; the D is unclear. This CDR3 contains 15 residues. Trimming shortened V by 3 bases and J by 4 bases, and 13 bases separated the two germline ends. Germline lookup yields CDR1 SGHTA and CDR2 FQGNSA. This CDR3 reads CASSLGVLGNQPQHF. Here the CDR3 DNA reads TGTGCCAGCAGCTTGGGAGTCCTGGGTAATCAGCCCCAGCATTTT.

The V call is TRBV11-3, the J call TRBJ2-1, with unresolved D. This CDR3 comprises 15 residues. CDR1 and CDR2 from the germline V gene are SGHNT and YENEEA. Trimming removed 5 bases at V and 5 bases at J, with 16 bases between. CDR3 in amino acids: CASSPIRSRNNEQFF. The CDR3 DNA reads TGTGCCAGCAGCCCTATCCGGTCACGGAACAATGAGCAGTTCTTC.

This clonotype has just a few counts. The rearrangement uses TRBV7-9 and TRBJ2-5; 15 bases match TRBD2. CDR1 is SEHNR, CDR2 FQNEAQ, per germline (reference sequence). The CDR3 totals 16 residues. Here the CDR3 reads CAITRTSGGAGETQYF. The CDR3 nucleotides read TGTGCTATCACAAGGACTAGCGGGGGGGCCGGGGAGACCCAGTACTTC.

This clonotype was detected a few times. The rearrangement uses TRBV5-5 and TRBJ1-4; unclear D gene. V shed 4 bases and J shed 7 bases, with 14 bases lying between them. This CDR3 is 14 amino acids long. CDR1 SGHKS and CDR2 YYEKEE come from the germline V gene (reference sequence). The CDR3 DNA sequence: TGTGCCAGCAGCCAAAGAGCTTTTGGTGAAAAACTGTTTTTT. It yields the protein CASSQRAFGEKLFF.

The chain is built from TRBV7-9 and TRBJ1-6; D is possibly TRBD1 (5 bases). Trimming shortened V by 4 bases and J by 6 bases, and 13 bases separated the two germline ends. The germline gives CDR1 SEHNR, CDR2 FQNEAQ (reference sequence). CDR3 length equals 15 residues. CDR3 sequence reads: CASSYDLGGNSPLHF. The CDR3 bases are TGTGCCAGCAGCTACGACTTGGGGGGTAATTCACCCCTCCACTTT.

The CDR3 sequence is CSASPLLKAFF. CDR3 in DNA: TGCAGTGCTAGCCCACTGTTGAAAGCTTTCTTT. This chain connects TRBV20-1 to TRBJ1-1; D gene unclear. CDR1 and CDR2 (germline): DFQATT, SNEGSKA (reference sequence). The CDR3 is 11 amino acids. With 3 bases removed from V and 9 bases from J, the gap between germline ends came to 11 bases.

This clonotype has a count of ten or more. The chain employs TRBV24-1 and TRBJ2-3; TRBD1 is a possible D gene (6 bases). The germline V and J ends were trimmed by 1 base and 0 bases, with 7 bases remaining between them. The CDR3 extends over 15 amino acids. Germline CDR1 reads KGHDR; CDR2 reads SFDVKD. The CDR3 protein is CATSDLTGSTDTQYF. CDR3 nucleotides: TGTGCCACCAGTGATTTAACAGGGAGCACAGATACGCAGTATTTT.

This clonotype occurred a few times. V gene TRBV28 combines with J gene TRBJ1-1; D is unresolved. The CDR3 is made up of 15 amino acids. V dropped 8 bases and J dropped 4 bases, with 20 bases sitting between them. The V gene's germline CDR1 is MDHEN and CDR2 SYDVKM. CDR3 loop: CASETGSGLSTEAFF. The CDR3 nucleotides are TGTGCCAGCGAGACGGGGTCGGGTTTAAGCACTGAAGCTTTCTTT.

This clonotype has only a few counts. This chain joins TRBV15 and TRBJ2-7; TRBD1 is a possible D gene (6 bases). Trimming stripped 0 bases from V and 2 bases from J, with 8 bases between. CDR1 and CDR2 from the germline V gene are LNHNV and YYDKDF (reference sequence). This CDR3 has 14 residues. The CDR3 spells CATSRDPGAYEQYF. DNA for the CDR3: TGTGCCACCAGCAGAGATCCAGGGGCCTACGAGCAGTACTTC.

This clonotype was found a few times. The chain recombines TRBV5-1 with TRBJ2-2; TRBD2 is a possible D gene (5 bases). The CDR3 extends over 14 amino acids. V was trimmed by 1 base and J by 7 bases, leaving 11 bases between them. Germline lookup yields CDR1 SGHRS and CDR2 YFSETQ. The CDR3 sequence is CASSLLASSGELFF. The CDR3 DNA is TGCGCCAGCAGCTTGCTGGCTAGCAGCGGGGAGCTGTTTTTT.

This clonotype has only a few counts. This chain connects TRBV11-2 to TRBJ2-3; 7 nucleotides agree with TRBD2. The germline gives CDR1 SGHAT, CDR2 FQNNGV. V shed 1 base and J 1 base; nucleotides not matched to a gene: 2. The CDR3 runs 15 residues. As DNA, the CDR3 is TGTGCCAGCAGCTTAGCTAGCGGACGCACAGATACGCAGTATTTT. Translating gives CASSLASGRTDTQYF.

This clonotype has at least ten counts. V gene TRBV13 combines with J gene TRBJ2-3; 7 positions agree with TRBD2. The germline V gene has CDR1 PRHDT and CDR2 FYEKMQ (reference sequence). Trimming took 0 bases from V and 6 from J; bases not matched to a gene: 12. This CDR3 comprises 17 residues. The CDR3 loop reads CASSLGGTTFRPDTQYF. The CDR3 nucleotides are TGTGCCAGCAGCTTAGGGGGGACTACGTTTAGGCCGGATACGCAGTATTTT.

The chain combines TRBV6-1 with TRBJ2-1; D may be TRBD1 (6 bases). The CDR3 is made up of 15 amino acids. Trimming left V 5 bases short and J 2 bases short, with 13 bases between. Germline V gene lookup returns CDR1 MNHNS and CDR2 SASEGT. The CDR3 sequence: CASSTGTQAYNEQFF. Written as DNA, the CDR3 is TGTGCCAGCAGTACCGGGACACAGGCCTACAATGAGCAGTTCTTC.

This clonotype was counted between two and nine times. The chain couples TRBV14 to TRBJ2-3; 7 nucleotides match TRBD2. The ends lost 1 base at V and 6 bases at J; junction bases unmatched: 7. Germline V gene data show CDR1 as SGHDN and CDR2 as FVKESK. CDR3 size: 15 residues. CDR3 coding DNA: TGTGCCAGCAGCCAAGCATTGGGACTATCGGATACGCAGTATTTT. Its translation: CASSQALGLSDTQYF. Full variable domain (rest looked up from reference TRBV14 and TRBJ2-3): EAGVTQFPSHSVIEKGQTVTLRCDPISGHDNLYWYRRVMGKEIKFLLHFVKESKQDESGMPNNRFLAERTGGTYSTLKVQPAELEDSGVYFCASSQALGLSDTQYFGPGTRLTVL.

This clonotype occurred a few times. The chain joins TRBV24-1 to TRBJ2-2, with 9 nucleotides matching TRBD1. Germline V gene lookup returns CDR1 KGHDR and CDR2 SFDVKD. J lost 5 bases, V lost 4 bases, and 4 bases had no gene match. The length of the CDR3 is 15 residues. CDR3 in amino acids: CATSETGTGTGELFF. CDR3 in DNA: TGTGCCACCAGTGAGACCGGGACAGGGACCGGGGAGCTGTTTTTT.

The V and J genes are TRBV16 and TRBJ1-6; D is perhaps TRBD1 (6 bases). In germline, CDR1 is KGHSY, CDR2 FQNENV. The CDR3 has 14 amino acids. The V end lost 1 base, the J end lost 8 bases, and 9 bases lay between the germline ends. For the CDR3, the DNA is TGTGCCAGCAGCCAATACAAGGGGGATTCACCCCTCCACTTT. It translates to CASSQYKGDSPLHF.

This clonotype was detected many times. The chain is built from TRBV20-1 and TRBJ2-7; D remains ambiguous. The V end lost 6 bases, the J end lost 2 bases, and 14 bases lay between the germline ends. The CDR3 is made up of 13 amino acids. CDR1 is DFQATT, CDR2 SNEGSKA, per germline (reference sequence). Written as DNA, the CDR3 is TGCAGTGCACGGAACTTTCCCACCTACGAGCAGTACTTC. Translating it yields CSARNFPTYEQYF.